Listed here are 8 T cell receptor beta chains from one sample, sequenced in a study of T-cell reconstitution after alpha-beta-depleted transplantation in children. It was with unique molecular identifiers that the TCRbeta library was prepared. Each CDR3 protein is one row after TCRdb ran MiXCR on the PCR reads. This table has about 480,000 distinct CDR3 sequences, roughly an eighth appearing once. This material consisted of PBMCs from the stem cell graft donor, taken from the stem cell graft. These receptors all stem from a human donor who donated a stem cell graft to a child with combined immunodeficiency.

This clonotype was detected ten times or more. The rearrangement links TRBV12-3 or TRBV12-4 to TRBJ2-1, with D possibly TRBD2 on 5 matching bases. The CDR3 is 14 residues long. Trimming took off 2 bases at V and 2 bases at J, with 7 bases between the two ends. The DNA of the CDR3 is TGTGCCAGCAGTTTATCCGGGACCTACAATGAGCAGTTCTTC. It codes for CASSLSGTYNEQFF.

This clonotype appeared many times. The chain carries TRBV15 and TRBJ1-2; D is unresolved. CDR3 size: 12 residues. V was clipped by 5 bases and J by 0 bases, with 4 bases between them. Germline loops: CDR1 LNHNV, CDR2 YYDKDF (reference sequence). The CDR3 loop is CATSLANYGYTF. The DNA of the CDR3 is TGTGCCACCAGCCTGGCTAACTATGGCTACACCTTC.

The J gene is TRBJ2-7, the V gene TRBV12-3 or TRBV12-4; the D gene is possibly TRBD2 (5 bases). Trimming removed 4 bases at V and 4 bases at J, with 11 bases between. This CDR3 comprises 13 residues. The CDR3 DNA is TGTGCCAGCAGTTCCGGACTTATTTACGAGCAGTACTTC. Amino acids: CASSSGLIYEQYF.

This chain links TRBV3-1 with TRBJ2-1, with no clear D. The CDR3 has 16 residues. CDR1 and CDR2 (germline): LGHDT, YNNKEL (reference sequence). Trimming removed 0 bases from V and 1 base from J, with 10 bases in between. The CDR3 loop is CASSQDPAASYNEQFF. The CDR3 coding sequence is TGTGCCAGCAGCCAAGACCCGGCAGCTTCCTACAATGAGCAGTTCTTC.

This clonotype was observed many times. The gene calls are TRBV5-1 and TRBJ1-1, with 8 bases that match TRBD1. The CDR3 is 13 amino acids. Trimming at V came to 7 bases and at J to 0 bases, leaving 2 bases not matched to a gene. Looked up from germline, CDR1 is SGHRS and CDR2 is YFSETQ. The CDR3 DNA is TGCGCCAGCCGGACAGGGTTGAACACTGAAGCTTTCTTT. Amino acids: CASRTGLNTEAFF.

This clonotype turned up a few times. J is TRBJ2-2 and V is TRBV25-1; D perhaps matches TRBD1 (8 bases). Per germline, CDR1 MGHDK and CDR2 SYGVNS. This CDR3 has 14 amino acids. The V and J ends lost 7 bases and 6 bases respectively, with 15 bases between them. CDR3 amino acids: CASIGQGGSGELFF. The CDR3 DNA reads TGTGCCAGCATTGGACAGGGAGGGTCCGGGGAGCTGTTTTTT.

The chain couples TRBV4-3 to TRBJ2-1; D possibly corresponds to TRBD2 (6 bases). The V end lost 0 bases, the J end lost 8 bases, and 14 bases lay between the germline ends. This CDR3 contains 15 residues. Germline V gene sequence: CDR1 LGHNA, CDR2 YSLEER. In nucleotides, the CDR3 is TGCGCCAGCAGCCAAGAGACTAGTGCGACGGATGAGCAGTTCTTC. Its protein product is CASSQETSATDEQFF.

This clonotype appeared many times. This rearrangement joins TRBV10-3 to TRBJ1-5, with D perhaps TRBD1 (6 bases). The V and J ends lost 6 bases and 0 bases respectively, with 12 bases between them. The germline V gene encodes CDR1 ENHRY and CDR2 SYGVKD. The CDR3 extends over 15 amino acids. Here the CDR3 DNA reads TGTGCCATCAGCTCAGGGGAATATAGCAATCAGCCCCAGCATTTT. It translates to CAISSGEYSNQPQHF.